This T cell receptor (beta chain) is from a study of OX40 agonist ivuxolimab in advanced cancers. The study in broad terms: The costimulatory receptor OX40 (CD134) was targeted by ivuxolimab, a fully human IgG2 agonistic monoclonal antibody. Intravenous ivuxolimab was administered to patients every 2 weeks at six dose levels: 0.01, 0.1, 0.3, 1.5, 3 and 10 mg/kg. Among the roughly 52 dose-escalation patients, some 19 had hepatocellular carcinoma, approximately 15 melanoma, 9 renal cell carcinoma and 9 head and neck cancer. In the dose-escalation cohort, over 65% of patients were male, and the mean age was approximately 55 years, with a range of roughly 20 to 80. Prior anti-PD-1, anti-PD-L1 or anti-CTLA-4 therapy was permitted, and checkpoint inhibitors had been received by roughly 40% of dose-escalation patients. Three dose-escalation patients achieved partial responses, one with hepatocellular carcinoma and two with cutaneous melanoma. The point of sequencing TCRbeta in the periphery was to test whether ivuxolimab changed TCR sequence diversity and drove clonal T-cell expansion. The monotherapy dose-escalation portion (N of about 50 patients) of the phase I ivuxolimab trial is reported in the paper. Beyond this particular receptor, the publication reports: At doses from 0.1 to 3.0 mg/kg, clonal expansion was seen in both CD4+ and CD8+ blood T cells between baseline and week 6. On average, CD8+ T cells showed more expanded clones than CD4+ T cells after ivuxolimab. In partial responders in the 0.1-3.0 mg/kg groups, normalized peripheral clonal expansion was found to be among the lowest, especially among CD8+ T cells. The antigen specificity of the clonally expanded peripheral T cells was not determined. Low levels of normalized T-cell clonal expansion were also seen in some patients who did not respond.

Patients with a history of autoimmune disease or receiving systemic immunosuppression were excluded from the trial. In every dose cohort, peripheral blood was drawn for TCR sequencing at baseline, cycle 4 day 1, and cycle 7 day 1. Samples came from an open-label, multicenter, first-in-human phase I dose-escalation trial of ivuxolimab. The trial enrolled adults with locally advanced or metastatic head and neck squamous cell, hepatocellular, melanoma or renal cell carcinoma. CD4+ and CD8+ T cells were sorted separately from peripheral blood before TCR sequencing. For sequencing of the TCRbeta CDR3 region, genomic DNA was extracted from the sorted cells. TCRbeta CDR3 regions were sequenced using the immunoSEQ Assay. Not all clones reach the TCRdb copy of this immuneACCESS table, which keeps in-frame sequences only. Checked studies attribute under half of the gap to unresolved V genes and leave the rest unexplained. The sample yields around 94,000 clones; under 95% were counted once. The ten largest clonotypes hold 0.81% of the sample.

In the germline V gene, CDR1 corresponds to LGHNA and CDR2 to YNFKEQ. CDR3 length: 15 amino acids, cysteine to phenylalanine. Only the CDR3 DNA is retained, 45 bases long and in frame from the first base. V lost 4 bases and J lost 5 bases, and the count of bases not matched to a germline gene is 7. On this clone: This clone's antigen is unknown. No per-base quality is available; no much larger clone lies one base away.

The TCR comes from an adult with an advanced solid tumor such as melanoma, head and neck, liver or kidney cancer. The chain uses TRBV4-2 and TRBJ2-3, with TRBD2 identical over 9 junction bases. This specimen was CD4+ or CD8+ T cells sorted from blood, taken in a trial of the OX40 agonist ivuxolimab. The base sequence is TGTGCCAGCAGCCCCTTAGCGGGAGCAGGAGATACGCAGTATTTT. Translated, it gives CASSPLAGAGDTQYF.